This T cell receptor (beta chain) was identified in a study of regulatory T cells in long-lasting Graves disease (dated by TCRdb to the early 2020s). Notes on the research overall: Newly diagnosed Graves' disease patients had taken antithyroid drugs for less than 3 months. The study was registered as a clinical trial and conducted in China. This study used TCR sequencing and RNA sequencing of peripheral blood to compare persistent Graves' disease patients against newly diagnosed Graves' disease patients. A total of around 33 samples were covered by TCR sequencing, comprising approximately 13 persistent and approximately 20 newly diagnosed Graves' disease patients. The paper as a whole reports these results and caveats: The study examined only peripheral blood because the primary lesion, thyroid tissue, could not be accessed. Preferential use of TRBV28, TRBJ1-2 and TRBJ2-5 was observed in persistent disease, whereas TRBV20-1 and TRBJ2-1 were favored in newly diagnosed disease. Only the TCR beta chain was sequenced and analyzed. Patients with persistent disease shared more public clonotypes (around 2,500) than newly diagnosed patients did (more than 900). The small sample size was acknowledged by the authors as a limitation that may reduce accuracy. Lower TCR Shannon entropy and fewer highly expanded clones were observed in persistent Graves' disease patients than in newly diagnosed patients, which suggested clonal expansion.

The library came from multiplex PCR. These reads were obtained on an Illumina HiSeq 4000. To build TCR beta libraries, CDR3 regions were amplified by Arm-PCR using iRepertoire HTBI primers. Before sequencing, the PCR products underwent gel purification. The study's own analysis went as follows. Gene usage analysis of CDR3 amino acid clonotypes used the 55 to 65 TRBV and some 13 TRBJ segments found across samples. COPE and FqMerger were used to merge filtered high-quality paired reads into contigs. BLAST was used to align contigs to the IMGT TRBV, TRBD and TRBJ reference genes, and CDR3 was defined following IMGT. Highly expanded clones were defined as clonotypes with a frequency above 0.1%. Shannon entropy served as the measure of repertoire diversity, while the Gini coefficient captured V-J evenness. Clonotypes shared by more than one individual were considered public. TCRdb passed the public sequencing reads through fastp at Q25 and MiXCR, retaining productive beta sequences. Duplicate CDR3 protein sequences are folded into a single record with the most common DNA and genes. The V and J calls here are based on TCRdb, not the publication. The sample table holds roughly 400,000 distinct CDR3 sequences, of which around 17% were seen once. The ten largest clones capture around a quarter of the sample.

This clonotype was picked up many times. Its target antigen remains unknown. Per-base qualities were not stored, and no clone one base away is much larger. CDR1 and CDR2, per the germline V gene, are MGHRA and YSYEKL. The CDR3 sequence holds 15 residues, the cysteine and phenylalanine included. CDR3 DNA only is kept here, 45 bases in frame from base 1. The junction carries 12 bases between V and J, which are trimmed by 4 bases and 0 bases respectively. The sample's time point label, in plain terms: newly diagnosed GD, antithyroid drugs for less than 3 months. RNA was extracted from PBMCs in TRIzol for both TCR sequencing and RNA sequencing. The diagnosis of Graves' disease followed American Thyroid Association guidelines. Patients were recruited from an endocrinology department in Xi'an, China. Each patient gave roughly 10 milliliters of peripheral blood, collected in an EDTA anticoagulant tube. PBMCs were isolated by Ficoll Paque Plus density gradient separation without further T cell sorting. An Agilent 2100 Bioanalyzer and agarose gel were used to check RNA quality, and a NanoDrop 2000 was used to measure RNA concentration.

These records were also assigned to another study, of T cells in Graves' hyperthyroidism and ophthalmopathy. The second study, in turn, reports: Stable Graves' hyperthyroidism was defined as the absence of progression to ophthalmopathy over 18 months of follow-up. Hyperthyroidism patients were aged 18 to 65 years and newly diagnosed, with disease duration of less than 2 months. Patients with uncontrolled infections, other autoimmune diseases, pregnancy or lactation were excluded. Clinical symptoms, serum thyroxine and TRAb, thyroid ultrasound, and orbital computed tomography formed the basis for the diagnoses. A first-round RT-PCR of the TCR CDR3 used the HTBI primer set with the Qiagen OneStep RT-PCR kit. Most expanded thyroid clonotypes (frequency above 0.001) were also detected in blood, suggesting blood repertoires may reflect thyroid immune responses. A 13 V-J signature model separated ophthalmopathy from stable hyperthyroidism, with about 90% sensitivity and roughly 81% specificity in cross-validation and 80%/75% in testing. In validation, the model predicted progression to ophthalmopathy with 55% to 71% sensitivity and approximately 72% specificity, a median of roughly seven months before onset. To identify distinguishing TCR V-J signatures, a discovery cohort of some 100 patients was used, comprising 43 with Graves' ophthalmopathy and about 59 with stable Graves' hyperthyroidism. Prospective prediction of ophthalmopathy was tested in an independent validation cohort consisting of about 20 hyperthyroidism patients and 15 or so patients who later progressed to ophthalmopathy. The 90 or so discovery patients were randomly split 7:3 into training and test sets. Thyroid tissue and blood T-cell repertoires from six Graves' hyperthyroidism patients were also compared in the study. After blood sampling, hyperthyroidism patients were treated with methimazole at a starting dose of 30 mg daily, and ophthalmopathy patients were treated with high-dose intravenous methylprednisolone. The libraries were constructed in a second round of multiplex PCR and then size-selected and purified. Libraries were sequenced paired-end with 100 bp reads on an Illumina HiSeq2000. SOAPnuke was used to process the raw data, removing reads that contained adapters or uncalled bases, had a mean Phred below 15, or lacked an exact match to the constant primer or identifier. COPE v1.2.5 was used to merge the high-quality paired reads, and each unique nucleotide sequence was defined as a clonotype. MiTCR v1.1 was used to align clonotypes to the IMGT TRBV, TRBD and TRBJ reference segments. Analysis was restricted to V-J combinations with a frequency above 0.0001, which covered roughly 99% of repertoires. The TCS score was defined as the ratio of F50 (clonal expansion) to E x V (chaos), calculated using BLOSUM62-based TCRdist between CDR3 peptides within each V-J. Welch's t-statistics and random forest reduced fewer than 550 V-J features to about 13, which were used in a naive Bayes classifier (R e1071). Sample size was not statistically predetermined, and investigators were not blinded to group allocation. The paper reports TCR Vbeta CDR3 sequencing of some 140 peripheral blood samples: approximately 41 ophthalmopathy, some 80 hyperthyroidism and approximately 17 progressor patients.

The specimen comprised peripheral blood mononuclear cells (PBMCs), sampled at new diagnosis, from a patient treated with antithyroid drugs. The receptor comes from a woman aged 18-29 years with Graves disease. Donor details come from another sample of the same person, matched by shared clones. The chain is assembled from TRBV4-1 and TRBJ1-1; the D gene identity is not certain. Read as DNA, the sequence is TGCGCCAGCAGCCTTCCGGGGTGGGTGAACACTGAAGCTTTCTTT. Its amino acids are CASSLPGWVNTEAFF.